Given below is one TCR beta chain in context. Sequencing used immunoSEQ multiplex PCR; TCRdb keeps in-frame clones, though not all of them. The sample consists of 130,000 or so clones, around nine tenths of them appearing once. The sample originates from a study of control samples from healthy donors and cancer patients. CDR3 length equals 13 residues. The V call is TRBV12-2, the J call TRBJ2-7; the tabulated D call, TRBD2, remains unverified against the DNA. TRBV12-2 corresponds to a pseudogene. This clonotype originated in a man aged 40-50 years in good health. The sequencing sample was made of blood. CDR3 sequence (DNA): TGTGCAAGTCAACCTAGTCGGGCCTACGAGCAGTACTTC. It yields the protein CASQPSRAYEQYF.